This is a list of T cell receptor beta chains from one sample in a study. TCRdb re-derived calls from the 5' RACE reads in MiXCR, one entry per CDR3 protein. In the table there are around 33,000 distinct CDR3 sequences, roughly a quarter of which are singletons. The material sequenced was memory CD4+ T cells sorted from blood. The receptor source for this set is a female donor with breast cancer. The CDR3 runs from the conserved cysteine through the conserved F or W. The D gene is left open where the match is weak. Size is stated for part of the rows, as once, few or many counts, or as a class when the clone is expanded.

>-|-|TRBV21-1|TRBJ2-1
TGTGCCTCTCACGGGCAGCTATACCTCTACAATGAGCAGTTCTTC
CASHGQLYLYNEQFF
>-|many|TRBV5-1|TRBJ2-1
TGCGCCAGCACGGGTGAAGAACAGCCGTCCTACAATGAGCAGTTCTTC
CASTGEEQPSYNEQFF
>-|many|TRBV28|TRBJ1-2
TGTGCTGGGGCGGACCTTTATGGCTACACCTTC
CAGADLYGYTF
>-|few|TRBV4-1|TRBJ2-2
TGCGCCAGCAGCCGCGTAGATAAATCCGGGGAGCTGTTTTTT
CASSRVDKSGELFF
>-|many|TRBV9|TRBJ2-4
TGTGCCAGCAGCGCGAGCCTAGGAGACATTCAGTACTTC
CASSASLGDIQYF
>TRBD2|few|TRBV7-9|TRBJ2-1
TGTGCCAGCTCCTCTAGCGGGGGGGATTACAATGAGCAGTTCTTC
CASSSSGGDYNEQFF
>-|few|TRBV27|TRBJ2-7
TGTGCCAGCAGTCCCTTAGGGGGTGGGTACGAGCAGTACTTC
CASSPLGGGYEQYF
>-|-|TRBV7-9|TRBJ2-2
TGTGCCAGCAGCCCCCCCCCCGGGGAGCTGTTTTTT
CASSPPPGELFF
>-|-|TRBV20-1|TRBJ2-3
TGCAGTGCAGCCGTCGGCGGGGTAGATACGCAGTATTTT
CSAAVGGVDTQYF
>-|many|TRBV7-9|TRBJ2-3
TGTGCCAGCAGTCTATCAGAAGATACGCAGTATTTT
CASSLSEDTQYF
>-|-|TRBV6-5|TRBJ1-1
TGTGCCAGCAGTTACTTCCAGGGGCAGAACACTGAAGCTTTCTTT
CASSYFQGQNTEAFF
>-|-|TRBV4-2|TRBJ2-7
TGTGCCAGCAGCCAAGGAATGCGGGACGCCTTCTACGAGCAGTACTTC
CASSQGMRDAFYEQYF
>TRBD2|few|TRBV7-7|TRBJ2-7
TGTGCCAGCAGCTTAGGCCGGGAGGGCTACGAGCAGTACTTC
CASSLGREGYEQYF
>TRBD2|few|TRBV5-4|TRBJ2-3
TGTGCCAGCAGCTTGAAAGGTAGCGGGGGAAGCACAGATACGCAGTATTTT
CASSLKGSGGSTDTQYF
>-|-|TRBV4-1|TRBJ2-2
TGCGCCAGCAGCCATCAGAACACCGGGGAGCTGTTTTTT
CASSHQNTGELFF
>TRBD1|-|TRBV12-3/TRBV12-4|TRBJ2-3
TGTGCCAGCGACGGGACAGGGCCGGATACGCAGTATTTT
CASDGTGPDTQYF
>TRBD2|-|TRBV5-5|TRBJ2-7
TGTGCCAGCAGCTTACCAGCGGGAGTTCACGAGCAGTACTTC
CASSLPAGVHEQYF
>-|-|TRBV9|TRBJ2-1
TGTGCCAGCAGCATCCAGACAGGAGGAGGGGACAATGAGCAGTTCTTC
CASSIQTGGGDNEQFF
>TRBD2|-|TRBV11-2|TRBJ2-7
TGTGCCAGCAGCTTAGTGTTCGGGGGGAGCGGGTACGAGCAGTACTTC
CASSLVFGGSGYEQYF
>-|many|TRBV7-9|TRBJ2-6
TGTGCCAGCAGCTCCCCAGGGGCTGGGGCCAACGTCCTGACTTTC
CASSSPGAGANVLTF
>-|once|TRBV12-3/TRBV12-4|TRBJ2-3
TGTGCCAGCAGTAAATCCACAGATACGCAGTATTTT
CASSKSTDTQYF
>-|few|TRBV27|TRBJ2-7
TGTGCCAGCGGACCAGGAATTACCTCCTACGAGCAGTACTTC
CASGPGITSYEQYF
>-|-|TRBV9|TRBJ2-7
TGTGCCAGCAGCGCTCAGGGCGAGCAGTACTTC
CASSAQGEQYF
>-|few|TRBV6-5|TRBJ1-6
TGTGCCAGCAGTCCGGTAAATTCTAATTCACCCCTCCACTTT
CASSPVNSNSPLHF
>TRBD1|many|TRBV27|TRBJ2-7
TGTGCCAGCAGCCTGACAGGGGACGAGCAGTACTTC
CASSLTGDEQYF
>TRBD2|-|TRBV9|TRBJ2-1
TGTGCCAGCAGCGCGAGACTAGCGGGACGTTACAATGAGCAGTTCTTC
CASSARLAGRYNEQFF
>-|many|TRBV5-4|TRBJ1-1
TGTGCCAGCAGCTCTTCGGACAGATTTGAAGCTTTCTTT
CASSSSDRFEAFF
>-|many|TRBV4-1|TRBJ1-5
TGCGCCAGCAGCCAAGATCGTTTCCAGGGTGAGCATCAGCCCCAGCATTTT
CASSQDRFQGEHQPQHF
>TRBD1|few|TRBV6-2/TRBV6-3|TRBJ2-5
TGTGCCAGCACCCTCGAGGGACAGCAAGAGACCCAGTACTTC
CASTLEGQQETQYF
>TRBD2|few|TRBV9|TRBJ2-3
TGTGCCAGCAGCACTGGGACTAGCGGCTTCACAGATACGCAGTATTTT
CASSTGTSGFTDTQYF
>-|-|TRBV4-1|TRBJ2-4
TGCGCCAGCAGTCAAGGTTACATTCTGTACTTC
CASSQGYILYF
>-|-|TRBV28|TRBJ2-3
TGTGCCAGCAGACCCTGGAGAGGGGCAGATACGCAGTATTTT
CASRPWRGADTQYF
>-|many|TRBV6-5|TRBJ1-2
TGTGCCAGCAGCTTACTTCGAACCGACAGTGGCTACACCTTC
CASSLLRTDSGYTF
>-|-|TRBV6-2/TRBV6-3|TRBJ1-1
TGTGCCAGCAGTTACTCGGCAGAACAACAGGCTTTCTTT
CASSYSAEQQAFF
>-|few|TRBV4-2|TRBJ2-2
TGTGCCAGCAGCCCCCGACGGGGTAACGGGGAGCTGTTTTTT
CASSPRRGNGELFF
>-|-|TRBV11-1|TRBJ2-2
TGTGCCAGCAGCTTAGCACTGGGCAGACTTAAAGCCGGGGAGCTGTTTTTT
CASSLALGRLKAGELFF
>-|-|TRBV10-2|TRBJ1-3
TGCGCCAGCAGTGAACTCTCTGGAAACACCATATATTTT
CASSELSGNTIYF
>-|few|TRBV4-1|TRBJ2-5
TGCGCCAGCAGCCCCGAGGACAACCAAGAGACCCAGTACTTC
CASSPEDNQETQYF
>-|few|TRBV5-1|TRBJ2-6
TGCGCCAGCAGCTCGCAGGGTATCCACTCTGGGGCCAACGTCCTGACTTTC
CASSSQGIHSGANVLTF
>-|many|TRBV7-2|TRBJ2-3
TGTGCCAGCAGCTTTGAGGATTTT
CASSFEDF
>-|-|TRBV20-1|TRBJ1-1
TGCAGTGCCTTAGACCTCATTGGGTACACTGAAGCTTTCTTT
CSALDLIGYTEAFF
>TRBD1|many|TRBV7-8|TRBJ2-6
TGTGCCAGCAGCCGTTTCCCGGGACAGGGGCCTTCTGGGGCCAACGTCCTGACTTTC
CASSRFPGQGPSGANVLTF
>-|-|TRBV28|TRBJ1-4
TGTGCCAGCAGTTCGCGGGACCTCGACAAGGAAAAACTGTTTTTT
CASSSRDLDKEKLFF
>-|-|TRBV20-1|TRBJ2-1
TGCAGTGCTAGAGTTGGCGTTGAGCAGCTCTTC
CSARVGVEQLF
>TRBD1|few|TRBV18|TRBJ2-7
TGTGCCAGCTCACCAATAGGACAGGGGGCCTACGAGCAGTACTTC
CASSPIGQGAYEQYF
>-|-|TRBV10-3|TRBJ2-5
TGTGCCATCAGTGGTGGGGCCGACGGACATGTGGAGACCCAGTACTTC
CAISGGADGHVETQYF